The 9 T cell receptor beta chains listed next were all sequenced from one sample in a study of shared clonotypes between healthy human individuals. Positive CCR7 selection of CD45RO-negative cells yielded the naive CD8 cells, and terminally differentiated effector memory CD45RA+ cells were excluded. Assay used: immunoSEQ multiplex PCR; TCRdb lists only in-frame clones, some missing. The sample contains about 590,000 clones, roughly 95% of which appear only once. The specimen was naive CD8+ T cells sorted from blood. Receptors were obtained from a woman in her 30s in good health.

The rearrangement uses TRBV6-5 and TRBJ2-5; TRBD1 aligns across 11 bases. The CDR3 covers 15 residues. Germline CDR1 reads MNHEY; CDR2 reads SVGAGI. The ends lost 7 bases at V and 1 base at J; junction bases unmatched: 5. CDR3 loop: CASKGQGDLQETQYF. DNA of the CDR3: TGTGCCAGCAAGGGACAGGGGGATCTCCAAGAGACCCAGTACTTC.

V and J are TRBV5-1 and TRBJ2-7; D might be TRBD2 (6 bases). CDR1 is SGHRS and CDR2 is YFSETQ in the germline V gene. The CDR3 extends over 12 amino acids. Trimming removed 4 bases from V and 4 bases from J, with 9 bases in between. As DNA, the CDR3 is TGCGCCAGCAGCGACAGCGGGTACGAGCAGTACTTC. Protein product: CASSDSGYEQYF. Together with reference TRBV5-1 and TRBJ2-7, the CDR3 gives the full variable domain: KAGVTQTPRYLIKTRGQQVTLSCSPISGHRSVSWYQQTPGQGLQFLFEYFSETQRNKGNFPGRFSGRQFSNSRSEMNVSTLELGDSALYLCASSDSGYEQYFGPGTRLTVT.

The genes are TRBV4-1 and TRBJ2-5; D unresolved. The V gene's germline CDR1 is MGHRA and CDR2 YSYEKL. Deletions cut 0 bases from V and 5 bases from J, with 7 bases between. The CDR3 covers 13 residues. For the CDR3, the DNA is TGCGCCAGCAGCCAAGATCCCGGGGAGACCCAGTACTTC. Translated: CASSQDPGETQYF.

The CDR3 sequence: CASSSSGAGDFYNEQFF. The CDR3 nucleotides are TGTGCCAGCAGCTCATCGGGAGCGGGAGATTTCTACAATGAGCAGTTCTTC. The V gene is TRBV5-4, the J gene TRBJ2-1; 8 nucleotides agree with TRBD2. The CDR3 runs to 17 residues. The germline gives CDR1 SGHNT, CDR2 YYREEE (reference sequence). The V gene end was trimmed by 3 bases and the J gene end by 3 bases; junction bases not matched to a gene: 11.

The chain has TRBV27 and TRBJ2-3, with D unclear. Germline CDR1 and CDR2: MNHEY and SMNVEV (reference sequence). Trimming cost V 2 bases and J 7 bases, with 10 bases left between them. This CDR3 region has 13 residues. This CDR3 reads CASSLSSANTQYF. In nucleotides, the CDR3 is TGTGCCAGCAGTTTAAGCTCGGCGAATACGCAGTATTTT.

The V call is TRBV5-4, the J call TRBJ2-2; D is possibly TRBD2 (5 bases). The CDR3 loop spans 12 amino acids. Between the trimmed V and J ends, which lost 7 bases and 4 bases, there was a span of 8 bases. Germline CDR1 reads SGHNT; CDR2 reads YYREEE (reference sequence). CDR3 amino acids: CASRGLTGELFF. CDR3 DNA sequence: TGTGCCAGCCGAGGACTCACCGGGGAGCTGTTTTTT. The whole variable domain, filled in from reference TRBV5-4 and TRBJ2-2, reads ETGVTQSPTHLIKTRGQQVTLRCSSQSGHNTVSWYQQALGQGPQFIFQYYREEENGRGNFPPRFSGLQFPNYSSELNVNALELDDSALYLCASRGLTGELFFGEGSRLTVL.

V gene TRBV4-1 combines with J gene TRBJ2-1; 7 nucleotides match TRBD2. Unmatched junction bases numbered 14, after V lost 2 bases and J lost 1 base. The CDR3 is made up of 19 amino acids. The germline V gene encodes CDR1 MGHRA and CDR2 YSYEKL. CDR3 loop: CASSQSHYAGVNSYNEQFF. The CDR3 coding sequence is TGCGCCAGCAGCCAAAGCCACTACGCGGGGGTCAATTCCTACAATGAGCAGTTCTTC.

The chain recombines TRBV28 with TRBJ2-3, with 7 bases fitting TRBD2. V lost 3 bases and J lost 2; bases outside the gene matches: 11. Germline V gene sequence: CDR1 MDHEN, CDR2 SYDVKM. This CDR3 has 17 residues. The CDR3 DNA reads TGTGCCAGCAGTTTCCATGCTTACGCGGGAGACACAGATACGCAGTATTTT. Its protein is CASSFHAYAGDTDTQYF.

Here the CDR3 DNA reads TGTGCCAGCAGCTTGCCTAAGGGTAGTATTCAGCCCCAGCATTTT. Its protein product is CASSLPKGSIQPQHF. The chain carries TRBV6-1 and TRBJ1-5; D remains ambiguous. V was cut by 6 bases and J by 6 bases, with 18 bases left in between. This CDR3 has 15 residues. Per the germline V gene, CDR1 is MNHNS and CDR2 is SASEGT.